The source of this TCR beta chain is a study of T cell responses to AZD1222 COVID-19 vaccine (dated by TCRdb to about 2021). For context, the study as a whole: TCR sequencing covered over 230 trial participants: 207 given two doses of AZD1222 and about 26 given two doses of MenACWY control vaccine. Enrollment into the trials was organized by age into subgroups of 18-55, 56-69 and 70-plus years, and those subgroups contained roughly 150, 30 and 60 TCR-sequenced participants, respectively. General findings and caveats noted by the study authors: Only 5 to 7 AZD1222 recipients were SARS-CoV-2 seropositive at baseline, limiting conclusions about previously exposed vaccinees. The whole spike protein was spanned by vaccine-associated CD4 TCRs, and dominant responses were seen in regions 160-218 and 743-854. Reportedly, close to half of the unique spike-specific TCRs recognized epitopes lying outside the regions that are mutated in the B.1.351 and B.1.1.7 variants. Because no day 14 peak-response samples were available, repertoires were characterized only after the peak T cell response. Spike-specific TCR breadth and depth rose significantly after two AZD1222 doses compared with day 0 and with MenACWY recipients. Most participants were white British and females outnumbered males, and the authors suggested that clonal diversity may have been underestimated. The 56-69-year group was small, and its depth increase did not reach significance, likely because of low power.

According to the study, the label for this sample's time point signals: sample from adult after SARS-CoV-2 infection, after symptom onset. A couple of convalescent COVID-19 patients, sampled after symptom onset from adults with prior SARS-CoV-2 infection, were also TCR-sequenced for comparison. The CDR3 regions of human TCRbeta chains were analyzed by immunosequencing. The paper's processing steps were these. TCRs in the repertoires were compared against a reference library of SARS-CoV-2-specific TCRs that had been generated with the MIRA antigen-specificity platform. Breadth was defined as the fraction of unique TCRs that were SARS-CoV-2-associated, and depth was defined as the fraction of total T cells that were SARS-CoV-2-associated. Using the MIRA data, each spike-specific TCR was mapped to the spike region that the TCR reacts to and placed in a CD4 or CD8 class. Log10-transformed breadth and depth values were compared by one-way ANOVA with Sidak's multiple comparisons tests. The immuneACCESS repertoire file appears here via TCRdb, limited to in-frame rearrangements. These files lack a portion of the clones; in checked studies, under half of the deficit traces to unresolved V genes, and the cause of the others is not known. V, J and clone size reflect that table, while D and trimming were determined from the DNA. Across this sample there are 110,000 to 150,000 clones, with 85% to 95% seen only once. The ten largest clones take up approximately 12% of the sample.

Points on this clone: The target of this receptor is not known. No much larger clone exists at a distance of one base, and base qualities are not known.

This receptor was taken from an adult who had recovered from COVID-19. This specimen consisted of peripheral blood, obtained after recovery from COVID-19.

The CDR3 amino acid sequence is: CASSITRGAFF. The nucleotide sequence is TGTGCCAGTAGTATTACCCGGGGAGCTTTCTTT. This receptor chain uses TRBV19 and TRBJ1-1; the D gene cannot be named for sure. As encoded in the germline V gene (reference sequence), CDR1 is LNHDA while CDR2 is SQIVND. V sheds 3 bases and J sheds 10 bases, leaving 9 bases between their ends. The CDR3 covers 11 residues, taking in both the cysteine and the phenylalanine. CDR3 DNA is the only sequence kept; it has 33 bases, read in frame from the first base. With the portions outside the CDR3 filled from the reference TRBV19 and TRBJ1-1 genes, the complete variable region becomes DGGITQSPKYLFRKEGQNVTLSCEQNLNHDAMYWYRQDPGQGLRLIYYSQIVNDFQKGDIAEGYSVSREKKESFPLTVTSAQKNPTAFYLCASSITRGAFFGQGTRLTVV.